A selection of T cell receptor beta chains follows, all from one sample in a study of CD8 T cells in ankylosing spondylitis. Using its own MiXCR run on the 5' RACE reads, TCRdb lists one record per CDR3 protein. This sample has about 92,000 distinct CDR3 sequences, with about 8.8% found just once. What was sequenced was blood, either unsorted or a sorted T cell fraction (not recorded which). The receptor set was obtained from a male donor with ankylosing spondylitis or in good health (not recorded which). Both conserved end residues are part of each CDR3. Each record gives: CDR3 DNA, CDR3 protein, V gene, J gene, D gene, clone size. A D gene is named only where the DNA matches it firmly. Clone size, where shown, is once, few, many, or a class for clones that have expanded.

CDR3nt: TGTGCCAGTAGGGGACCCAGACATGAAGCTTTCTTT
CDR3aa: CASRGPRHEAFF
v_gene: TRBV19
j_gene: TRBJ1-1
d_gene: NA
abundance: NA

CDR3nt: TGTGCCAGCAGCTTAGGGGGGGCCTCCGAGCAGTACTTC
CDR3aa: CASSLGGASEQYF
v_gene: TRBV7-2
j_gene: TRBJ2-7
d_gene: NA
abundance: many

CDR3nt: TGTGCCAGCAGCCTCAGGGCCGTTGGGGATGAGCAGTACTTC
CDR3aa: CASSLRAVGDEQYF
v_gene: TRBV6-1
j_gene: TRBJ2-7
d_gene: NA
abundance: many

CDR3nt: TGTGCCAGCAGCACCGGACTAGCGGGGGGATCCGGCGGGGAGCTGTTTTTT
CDR3aa: CASSTGLAGGSGGELFF
v_gene: TRBV9
j_gene: TRBJ2-2
d_gene: TRBD2
abundance: many

CDR3nt: TGCAGTGCTAATCCCCGAGGAGGAGGGTACACAGATACGCAGTATTTT
CDR3aa: CSANPRGGGYTDTQYF
v_gene: TRBV20-1
j_gene: TRBJ2-3
d_gene: NA
abundance: many

CDR3nt: TGTGCCAGTCATCGGGGGCTCAACACAGATACGCAGTATTTT
CDR3aa: CASHRGLNTDTQYF
v_gene: TRBV28
j_gene: TRBJ2-3
d_gene: NA
abundance: many

CDR3nt: TGTGCCACCAGCAGGACCCCACCGGGACTAGCGGCCTACGAGCAGTACTTC
CDR3aa: CATSRTPPGLAAYEQYF
v_gene: TRBV15
j_gene: TRBJ2-7
d_gene: TRBD2
abundance: many

CDR3nt: TGCGCCAGCAGCTATGCCAGTGGGCCCCAAGAGACCCAGTACTTC
CDR3aa: CASSYASGPQETQYF
v_gene: TRBV5-1
j_gene: TRBJ2-5
d_gene: NA
abundance: many

CDR3nt: TGCAGTGCTCCTCCGACAGCAACACCTTACGAGCAGTACTTC
CDR3aa: CSAPPTATPYEQYF
v_gene: TRBV20-1
j_gene: TRBJ2-7
d_gene: NA
abundance: many

CDR3nt: TGTGCCCTCTGTTTAGCGGCAGGGGGTGATCAGGCGAACACCGGGGAGCTGTTTTTT
CDR3aa: CALCLAAGGDQANTGELFF
v_gene: TRBV7-2
j_gene: TRBJ2-2
d_gene: NA
abundance: NA

CDR3nt: TGTGCTAGCAGCCGGACTAGCGGGGTCTCGGAGACCCAGTACTTC
CDR3aa: CASSRTSGVSETQYF
v_gene: TRBV7-7
j_gene: TRBJ2-5
d_gene: TRBD2
abundance: many

CDR3nt: TGTGCCAGCAGTGACTCCCCTAGCGGGGGGGGTAATGAGCAGTTCTTC
CDR3aa: CASSDSPSGGGNEQFF
v_gene: TRBV6-4
j_gene: TRBJ2-1
d_gene: TRBD2
abundance: many

CDR3nt: TGTGCCAGCAGCGGGACAGGGGGCGTGGAGACCCAGTACTTC
CDR3aa: CASSGTGGVETQYF
v_gene: TRBV6-1
j_gene: TRBJ2-5
d_gene: TRBD1
abundance: few

CDR3nt: TGCAGTGCTTCATATAAAGCGGGCTACAATGAGCAGTTCTTC
CDR3aa: CSASYKAGYNEQFF
v_gene: TRBV20-1
j_gene: TRBJ2-1
d_gene: NA
abundance: many

CDR3nt: TGTGCCAGCTCACCGGACAGAAGTAATCAGCCCCAGCATTTT
CDR3aa: CASSPDRSNQPQHF
v_gene: TRBV18
j_gene: TRBJ1-5
d_gene: NA
abundance: many

CDR3nt: TGTGCCTTCAGTTTAGAGGGACTAGCGGGGTCAAAATCGGATACGCAGTATTTT
CDR3aa: CAFSLEGLAGSKSDTQYF
v_gene: TRBV10-3
j_gene: TRBJ2-3
d_gene: TRBD2
abundance: once

CDR3nt: TGCGCCAGCAGCTTGGTGGGCGCCGTTTCAGATACGCAGTATTTT
CDR3aa: CASSLVGAVSDTQYF
v_gene: TRBV5-1
j_gene: TRBJ2-3
d_gene: NA
abundance: many

CDR3nt: TGCAGTGCTAGTGGAGCGGGGGGGGACAATGAGCAGTTCTTC
CDR3aa: CSASGAGGDNEQFF
v_gene: TRBV20-1
j_gene: TRBJ2-1
d_gene: TRBD2
abundance: few

CDR3nt: TGTGCCAGCAGTTACCCAGGGATGAACACTGAAGCTTTCTTT
CDR3aa: CASSYPGMNTEAFF
v_gene: TRBV6-2/TRBV6-3
j_gene: TRBJ1-1
d_gene: NA
abundance: many

CDR3nt: TGTGCCAGCAGCTCCGGGACAGTATACACAGATACGCAGTATTTT
CDR3aa: CASSSGTVYTDTQYF
v_gene: TRBV5-5
j_gene: TRBJ2-3
d_gene: TRBD1
abundance: many